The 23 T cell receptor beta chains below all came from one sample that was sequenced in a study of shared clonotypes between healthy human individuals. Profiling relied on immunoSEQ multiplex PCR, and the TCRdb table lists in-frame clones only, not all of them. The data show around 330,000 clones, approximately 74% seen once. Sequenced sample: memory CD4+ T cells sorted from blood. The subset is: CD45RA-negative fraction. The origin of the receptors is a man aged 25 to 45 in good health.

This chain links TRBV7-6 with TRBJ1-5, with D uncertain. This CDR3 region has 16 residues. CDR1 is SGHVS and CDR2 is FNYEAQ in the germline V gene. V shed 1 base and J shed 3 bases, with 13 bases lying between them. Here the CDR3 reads CASSLEATENNQPQHF. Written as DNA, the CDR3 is TGTGCCAGCAGCTTAGAGGCTACAGAAAACAATCAGCCCCAGCATTTT.

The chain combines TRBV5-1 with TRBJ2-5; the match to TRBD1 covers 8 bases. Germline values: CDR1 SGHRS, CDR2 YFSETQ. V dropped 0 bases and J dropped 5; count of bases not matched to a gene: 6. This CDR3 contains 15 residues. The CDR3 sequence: CASSLGGQGRETQYF. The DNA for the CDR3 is TGCGCCAGCAGCTTGGGCGGACAGGGCCGGGAGACCCAGTACTTC. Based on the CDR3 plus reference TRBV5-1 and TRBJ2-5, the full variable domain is KAGVTQTPRYLIKTRGQQVTLSCSPISGHRSVSWYQQTPGQGLQFLFEYFSETQRNKGNFPGRFSGRQFSNSRSEMNVSTLELGDSALYLCASSLGGQGRETQYFGPGTRLLVL.

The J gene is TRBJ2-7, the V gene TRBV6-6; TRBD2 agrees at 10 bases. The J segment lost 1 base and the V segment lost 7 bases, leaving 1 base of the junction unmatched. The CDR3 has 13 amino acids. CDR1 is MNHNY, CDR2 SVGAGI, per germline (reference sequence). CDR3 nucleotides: TGTGCCAGCAAACTAGCGGGATCCTACGAGCAGTACTTC. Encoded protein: CASKLAGSYEQYF.

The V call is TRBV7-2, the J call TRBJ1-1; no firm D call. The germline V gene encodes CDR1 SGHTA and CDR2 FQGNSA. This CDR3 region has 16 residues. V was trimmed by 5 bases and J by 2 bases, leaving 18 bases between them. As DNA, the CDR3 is TGTGCCAGCAGCCTCCGGACGTCCGTATCTAACACTGAAGCTTTCTTT. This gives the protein CASSLRTSVSNTEAFF.

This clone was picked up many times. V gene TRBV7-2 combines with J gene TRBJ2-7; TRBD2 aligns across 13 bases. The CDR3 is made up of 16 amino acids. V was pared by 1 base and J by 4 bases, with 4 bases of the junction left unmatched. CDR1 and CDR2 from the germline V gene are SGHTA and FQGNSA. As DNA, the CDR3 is TGTGCCAGCAGCTTAGAGGGGACTAGCGGGAAATACGAGCAGTACTTC. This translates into CASSLEGTSGKYEQYF.

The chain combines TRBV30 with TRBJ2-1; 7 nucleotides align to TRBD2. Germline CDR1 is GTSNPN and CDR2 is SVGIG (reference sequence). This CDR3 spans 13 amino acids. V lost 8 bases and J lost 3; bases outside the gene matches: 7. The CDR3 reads CAALLADYNEQFF. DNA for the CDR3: TGTGCCGCCCTGCTAGCGGACTACAATGAGCAGTTCTTC.

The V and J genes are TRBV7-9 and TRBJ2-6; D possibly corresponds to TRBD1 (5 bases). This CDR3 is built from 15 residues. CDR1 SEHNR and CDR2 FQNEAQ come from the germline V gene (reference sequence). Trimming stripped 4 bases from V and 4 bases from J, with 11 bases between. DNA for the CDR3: TGTGCCAGCAGCTCAACCGCAGGGGGGGCCAACGTCCTGACTTTC. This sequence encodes CASSSTAGGANVLTF.

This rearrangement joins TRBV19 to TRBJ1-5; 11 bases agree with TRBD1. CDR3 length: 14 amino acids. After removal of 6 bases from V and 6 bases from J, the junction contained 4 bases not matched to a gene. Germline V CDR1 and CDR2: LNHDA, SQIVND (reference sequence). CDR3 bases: TGTGCCAGTAGGCCGGGACAGGGGGTTCAGCCCCAGCATTTT. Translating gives CASRPGQGVQPQHF. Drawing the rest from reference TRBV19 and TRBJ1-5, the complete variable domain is DGGITQSPKYLFRKEGQNVTLSCEQNLNHDAMYWYRQDPGQGLRLIYYSQIVNDFQKGDIAEGYSVSREKKESFPLTVTSAQKNPTAFYLCASRPGQGVQPQHFGDGTRLSIL.

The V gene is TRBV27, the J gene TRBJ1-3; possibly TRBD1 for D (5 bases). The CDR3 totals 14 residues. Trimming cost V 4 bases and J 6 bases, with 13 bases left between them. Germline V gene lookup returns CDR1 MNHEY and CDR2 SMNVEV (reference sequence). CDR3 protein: CASSSAGTLNTIYF. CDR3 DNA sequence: TGTGCCAGCAGTTCGGCCGGGACTCTAAACACCATATATTTT.

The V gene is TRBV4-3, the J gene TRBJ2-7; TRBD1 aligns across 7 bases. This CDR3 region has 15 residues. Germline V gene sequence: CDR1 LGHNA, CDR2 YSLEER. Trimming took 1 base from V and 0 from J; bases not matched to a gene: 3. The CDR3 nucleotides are TGCGCCAGCAGCCAAGCGGGACAGACCTCCTACGAGCAGTACTTC. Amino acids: CASSQAGQTSYEQYF.

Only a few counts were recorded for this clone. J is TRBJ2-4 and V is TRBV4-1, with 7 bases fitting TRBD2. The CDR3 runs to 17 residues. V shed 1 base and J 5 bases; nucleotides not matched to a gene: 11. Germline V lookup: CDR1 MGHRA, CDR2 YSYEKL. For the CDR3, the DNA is TGCGCCAGCAGCCAAGCTTCATTGCGGGAGTTTGAAAACATTCAGTACTTC. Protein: CASSQASLREFENIQYF.

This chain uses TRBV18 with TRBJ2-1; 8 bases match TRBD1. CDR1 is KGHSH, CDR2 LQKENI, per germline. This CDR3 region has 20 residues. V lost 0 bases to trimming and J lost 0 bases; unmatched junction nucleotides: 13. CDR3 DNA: TGTGCCAGCTCACCACCGGTTGGGCAGGGGGCAGGTAGCTCCTACAATGAGCAGTTCTTC. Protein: CASSPPVGQGAGSSYNEQFF.

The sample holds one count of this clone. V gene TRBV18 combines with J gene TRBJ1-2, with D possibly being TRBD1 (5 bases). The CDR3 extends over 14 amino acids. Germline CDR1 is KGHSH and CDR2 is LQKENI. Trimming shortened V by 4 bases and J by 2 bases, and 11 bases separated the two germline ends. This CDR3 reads CASSLREGNYGYTF. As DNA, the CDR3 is TGTGCCAGCTCACTGAGAGAGGGGAACTATGGCTACACCTTC.

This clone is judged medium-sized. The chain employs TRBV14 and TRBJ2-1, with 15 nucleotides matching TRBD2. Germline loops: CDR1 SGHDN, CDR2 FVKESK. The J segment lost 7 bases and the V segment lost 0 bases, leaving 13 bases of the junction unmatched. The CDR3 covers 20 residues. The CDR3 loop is CASSQDIRTSGRARSNEQFF. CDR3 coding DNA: TGTGCCAGCAGCCAAGATATCAGGACTAGCGGGAGGGCCAGATCGAATGAGCAGTTCTTC.

The CDR3 DNA sequence: TGTGCCAGCAGCGTACTGGGACAGGGTGGCGGAAACACCATATATTTT. Translated: CASSVLGQGGGNTIYF. The gene calls are TRBV9 and TRBJ1-3; 9 nucleotides align to TRBD1. Germline V CDR1 and CDR2: SGDLS, YYNGEE. The CDR3 contains 16 residues. With V trimmed by 1 base and J by 4 bases, 6 bases remained unmatched.

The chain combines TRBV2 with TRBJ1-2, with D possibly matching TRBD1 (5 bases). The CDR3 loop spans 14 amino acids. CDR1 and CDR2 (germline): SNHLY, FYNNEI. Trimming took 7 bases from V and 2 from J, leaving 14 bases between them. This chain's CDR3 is CASTQGSGNYGYTF. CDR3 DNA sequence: TGTGCCAGCACCCAGGGTTCGGGCAACTATGGCTACACCTTC.

This CDR3 is CASSSPGQTNEKLFF. The CDR3 DNA reads TGTGCCAGCAGTTCCCCGGGACAGACAAATGAAAAACTGTTTTTT. The chain recombines TRBV6-6 with TRBJ1-4; 7 bases agree with TRBD1. CDR3 size: 15 residues. J gave up 5 bases and V 4 bases, and 7 bases lay outside the gene matches. Germline V gene sequence: CDR1 MNHNY, CDR2 SVGAGI (reference sequence).

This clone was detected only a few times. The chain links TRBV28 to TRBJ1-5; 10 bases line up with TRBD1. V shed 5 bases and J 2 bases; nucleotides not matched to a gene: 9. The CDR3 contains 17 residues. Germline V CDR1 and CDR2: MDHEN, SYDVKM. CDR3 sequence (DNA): TGTGCCAGCAGTATACAATCCGGGACAGGGGGCAATCAGCCCCAGCATTTT. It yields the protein CASSIQSGTGGNQPQHF.

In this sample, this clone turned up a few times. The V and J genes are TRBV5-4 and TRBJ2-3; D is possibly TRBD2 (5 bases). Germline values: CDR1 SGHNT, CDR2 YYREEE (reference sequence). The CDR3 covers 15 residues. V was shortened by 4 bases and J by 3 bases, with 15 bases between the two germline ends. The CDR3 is CASSPDSTETDTQYF. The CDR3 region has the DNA TGTGCCAGCAGCCCGGACTCGACTGAGACAGATACGCAGTATTTT.

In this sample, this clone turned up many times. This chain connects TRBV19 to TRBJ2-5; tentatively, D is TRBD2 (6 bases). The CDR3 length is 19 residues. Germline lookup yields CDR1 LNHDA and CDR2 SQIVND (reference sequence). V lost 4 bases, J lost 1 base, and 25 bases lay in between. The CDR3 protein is CASSTGERGRMLVQETQYF. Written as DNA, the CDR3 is TGTGCCAGTAGTACCGGGGAGCGAGGGAGGATGCTGGTCCAAGAGACCCAGTACTTC.

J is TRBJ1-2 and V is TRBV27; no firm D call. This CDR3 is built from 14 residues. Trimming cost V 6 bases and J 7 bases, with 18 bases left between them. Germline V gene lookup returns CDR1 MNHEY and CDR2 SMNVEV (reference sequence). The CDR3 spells CASRPNTKGAGYTF. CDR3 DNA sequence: TGTGCCAGCAGACCTAACACTAAAGGAGCTGGCTACACCTTC.

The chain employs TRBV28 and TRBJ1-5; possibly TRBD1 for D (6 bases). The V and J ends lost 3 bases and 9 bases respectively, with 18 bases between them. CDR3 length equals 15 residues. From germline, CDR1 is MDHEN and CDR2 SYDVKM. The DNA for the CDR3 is TGTGCCAGCAGTTTTGGCACACAGGGAAAATTGCCCCAGCATTTT. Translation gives CASSFGTQGKLPQHF.

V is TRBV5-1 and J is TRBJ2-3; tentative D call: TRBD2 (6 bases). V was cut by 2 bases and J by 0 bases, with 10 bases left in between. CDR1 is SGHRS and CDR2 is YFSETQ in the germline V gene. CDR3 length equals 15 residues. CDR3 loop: CASSFTGGSTDTQYF. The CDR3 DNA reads TGCGCCAGCAGCTTTACTGGGGGGAGCACAGATACGCAGTATTTT.